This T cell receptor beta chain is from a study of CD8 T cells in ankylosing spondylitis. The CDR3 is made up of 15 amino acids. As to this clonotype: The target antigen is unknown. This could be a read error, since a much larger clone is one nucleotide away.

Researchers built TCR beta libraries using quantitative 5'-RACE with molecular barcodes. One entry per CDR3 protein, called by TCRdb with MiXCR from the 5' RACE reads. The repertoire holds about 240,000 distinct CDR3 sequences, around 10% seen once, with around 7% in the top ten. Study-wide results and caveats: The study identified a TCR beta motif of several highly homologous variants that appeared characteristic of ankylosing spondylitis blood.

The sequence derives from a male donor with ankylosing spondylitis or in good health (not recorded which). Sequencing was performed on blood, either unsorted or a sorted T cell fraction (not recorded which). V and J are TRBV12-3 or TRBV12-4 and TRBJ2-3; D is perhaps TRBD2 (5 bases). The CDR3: CTSRPRGSSTDTQYF. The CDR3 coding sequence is TGTACCAGCAGACCCCGGGGAAGTAGCACAGATACGCAGTATTTT.